Listed here is a single TCR beta chain. Its antigen is still unknown. Expressed TCRB transcripts got sequenced, as all isolated RNA was reverse transcribed. Deep immunoSEQ sequencing covered naive, central memory and regulatory T cell samples. Method: immunoSEQ multiplex PCR; TCRdb's copy keeps in-frame clones and lacks some. The sample consists of hundreds of thousands of clones, 15% of them appearing once. In germline, CDR1 is SGDLS, CDR2 YYNGEE. The CDR3 length is 13 residues. Trimming left V 0 bases short and J 4 bases short, with 7 bases between. The data belong to a study of beta chain features in type 1 diabetes. The study's findings and limits: There was a moderate but significant shortening of TCRB CDR3s in all four CD4+ subsets of Type 1 diabetes patients. A definitive answer on HLA type influencing TCRB rearrangement was not reached here. The naive, central memory and Treg TCRB repertoires showed an apparent similarity that was greater among patients than among healthy donors. Reduced insertions and increased deletions marked VDJ junctions in type 1 diabetes patients.

This receptor was obtained from a young man with type 1 diabetes. The material sequenced was naive CD4+ T cells from blood. The J gene is TRBJ1-2, the V gene TRBV9, with no clear D. The chain's CDR3 is CASSVDSGYGYTF. CDR3 DNA sequence: TGTGCCAGCAGCGTAGACTCGGGCTATGGCTACACCTTC.